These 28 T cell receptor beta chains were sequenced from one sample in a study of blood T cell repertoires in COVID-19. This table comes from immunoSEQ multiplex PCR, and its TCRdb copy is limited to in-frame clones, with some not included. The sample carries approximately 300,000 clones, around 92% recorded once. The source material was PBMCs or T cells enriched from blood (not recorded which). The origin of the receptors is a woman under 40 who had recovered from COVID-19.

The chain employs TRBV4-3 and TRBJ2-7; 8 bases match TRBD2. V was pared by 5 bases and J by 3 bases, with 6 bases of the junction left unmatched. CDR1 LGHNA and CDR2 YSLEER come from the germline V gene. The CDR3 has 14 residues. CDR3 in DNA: TGCGCCAGCAGCGTCGGGAGGGGAATCTACGAGCAGTACTTC. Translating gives CASSVGRGIYEQYF.

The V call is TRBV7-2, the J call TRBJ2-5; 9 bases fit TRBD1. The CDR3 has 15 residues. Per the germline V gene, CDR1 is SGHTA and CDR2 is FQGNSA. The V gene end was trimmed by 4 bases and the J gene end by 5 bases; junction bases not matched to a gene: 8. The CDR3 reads CASSWWTGAGETQYF. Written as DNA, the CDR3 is TGTGCCAGCAGCTGGTGGACAGGGGCTGGGGAGACCCAGTACTTC. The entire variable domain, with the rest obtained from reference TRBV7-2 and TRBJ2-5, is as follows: GAGVSQSPSNKVTEKGKDVELRCDPISGHTALYWYRQSLGQGLEFLIYFQGNSAPDKSGLPSDRFSAERTGGSVSTLTIQRTQQEDSAVYLCASSWWTGAGETQYFGPGTRLLVL.

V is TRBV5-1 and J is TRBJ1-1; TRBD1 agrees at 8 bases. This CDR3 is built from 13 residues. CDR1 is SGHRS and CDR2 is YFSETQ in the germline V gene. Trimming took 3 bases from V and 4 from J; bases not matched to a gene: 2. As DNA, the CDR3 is TGCGCCAGCAGCTCCAGGGGGCCCACTGAAGCTTTCTTT. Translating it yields CASSSRGPTEAFF.

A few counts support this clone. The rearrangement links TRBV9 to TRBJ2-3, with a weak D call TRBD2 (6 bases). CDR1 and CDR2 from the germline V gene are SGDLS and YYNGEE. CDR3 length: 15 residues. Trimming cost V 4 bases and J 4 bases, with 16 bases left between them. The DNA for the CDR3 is TGTGCCAGCAGCATCCGGGACTCACGGCCAGATACGCAGTATTTT. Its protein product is CASSIRDSRPDTQYF.

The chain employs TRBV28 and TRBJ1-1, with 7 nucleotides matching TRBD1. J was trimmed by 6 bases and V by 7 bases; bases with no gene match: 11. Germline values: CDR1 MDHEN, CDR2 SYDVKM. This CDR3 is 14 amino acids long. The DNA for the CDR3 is TGTGCCAGCACCCCTACCAGGGGGACGGCTGAAGCTTTCTTT. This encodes CASTPTRGTAEAFF.

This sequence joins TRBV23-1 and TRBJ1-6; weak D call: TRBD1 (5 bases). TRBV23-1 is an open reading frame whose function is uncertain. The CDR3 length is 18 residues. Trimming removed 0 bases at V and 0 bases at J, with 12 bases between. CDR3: CASSQSGGISSYNSPLHF. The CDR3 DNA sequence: TGCGCCAGCAGTCAATCGGGGGGGATAAGCTCCTATAATTCACCCCTCCACTTT.

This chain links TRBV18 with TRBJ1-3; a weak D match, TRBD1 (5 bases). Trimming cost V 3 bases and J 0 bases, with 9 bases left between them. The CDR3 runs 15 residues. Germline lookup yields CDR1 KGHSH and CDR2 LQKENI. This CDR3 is CASSPSTVSGNTIYF. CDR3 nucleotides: TGTGCCAGCTCACCTTCGACAGTCTCTGGAAACACCATATATTTT.

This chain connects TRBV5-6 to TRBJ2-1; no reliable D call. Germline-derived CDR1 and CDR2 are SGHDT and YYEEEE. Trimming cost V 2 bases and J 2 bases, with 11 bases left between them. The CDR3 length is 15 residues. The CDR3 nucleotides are TGTGCCAGCAGCTTTTTGGCGGCAGCCTACAATGAGCAGTTCTTC. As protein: CASSFLAAAYNEQFF.

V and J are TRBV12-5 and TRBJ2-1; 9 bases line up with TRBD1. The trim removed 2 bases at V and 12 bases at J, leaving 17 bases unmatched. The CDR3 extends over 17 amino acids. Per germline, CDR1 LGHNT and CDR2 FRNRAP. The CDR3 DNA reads TGTGCTAGTGGTTTGTCCCGTACAGGGGGCGCTGATTTAGGGCAGTTCTTC. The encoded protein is CASGLSRTGGADLGQFF.

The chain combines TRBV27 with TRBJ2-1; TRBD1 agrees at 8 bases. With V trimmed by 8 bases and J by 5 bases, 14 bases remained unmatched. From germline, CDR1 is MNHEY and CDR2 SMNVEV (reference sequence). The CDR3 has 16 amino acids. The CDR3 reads CASGRQGRSRDNEQFF. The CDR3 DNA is TGTGCCAGCGGCCGACAGGGGAGGAGTAGGGACAATGAGCAGTTCTTC.

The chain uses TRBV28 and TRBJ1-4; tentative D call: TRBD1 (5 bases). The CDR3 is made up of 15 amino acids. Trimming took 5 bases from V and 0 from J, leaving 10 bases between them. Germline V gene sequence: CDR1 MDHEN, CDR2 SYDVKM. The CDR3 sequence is CASSGGGATNEKLFF. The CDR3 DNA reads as TGTGCCAGCAGTGGGGGGGGTGCAACTAATGAAAAACTGTTTTTT.

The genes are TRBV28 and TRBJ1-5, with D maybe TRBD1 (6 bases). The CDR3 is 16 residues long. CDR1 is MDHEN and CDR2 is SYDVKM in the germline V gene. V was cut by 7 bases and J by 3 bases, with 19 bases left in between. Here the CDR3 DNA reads TGTGCCAGCATAGCACAGGGTGTGATGTACAATCAGCCCCAGCATTTT. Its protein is CASIAQGVMYNQPQHF.

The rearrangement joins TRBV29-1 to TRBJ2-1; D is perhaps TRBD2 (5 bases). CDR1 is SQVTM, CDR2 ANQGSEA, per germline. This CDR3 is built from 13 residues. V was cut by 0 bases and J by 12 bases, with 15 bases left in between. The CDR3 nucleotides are TGCAGCGTTGAAGATCAATCCGGTGAGGGGCAGTTCTTC. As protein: CSVEDQSGEGQFF.

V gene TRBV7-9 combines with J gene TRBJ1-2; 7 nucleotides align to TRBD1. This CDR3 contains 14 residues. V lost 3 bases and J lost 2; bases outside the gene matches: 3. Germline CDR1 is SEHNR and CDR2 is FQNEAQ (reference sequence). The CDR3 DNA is TGTGCCAGCAGCTTGGACAGGACAAACTATGGCTACACCTTC. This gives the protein CASSLDRTNYGYTF.

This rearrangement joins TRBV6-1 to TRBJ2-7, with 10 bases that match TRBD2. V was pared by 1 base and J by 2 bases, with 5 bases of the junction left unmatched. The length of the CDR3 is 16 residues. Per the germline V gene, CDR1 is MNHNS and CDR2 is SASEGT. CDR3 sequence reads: CASSEVAGGDPYEQYF. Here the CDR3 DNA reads TGTGCCAGCAGTGAAGTAGCGGGGGGCGACCCCTACGAGCAGTACTTC.

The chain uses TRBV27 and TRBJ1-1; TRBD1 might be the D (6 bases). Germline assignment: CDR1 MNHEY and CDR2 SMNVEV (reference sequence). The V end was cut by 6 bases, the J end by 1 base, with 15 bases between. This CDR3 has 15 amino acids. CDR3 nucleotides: TGTGCCAGCAGCTTCGAGACGACAGGGAACACTGAAGCTTTCTTT. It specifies CASSFETTGNTEAFF.

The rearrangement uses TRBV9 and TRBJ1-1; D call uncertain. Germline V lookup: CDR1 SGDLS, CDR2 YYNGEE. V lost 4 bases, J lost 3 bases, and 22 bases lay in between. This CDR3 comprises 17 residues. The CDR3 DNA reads TGTGCCAGCAGCCCTAAGGAGGGAGAAGTCGTGGACACTGAAGCTTTCTTT. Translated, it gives CASSPKEGEVVDTEAFF.

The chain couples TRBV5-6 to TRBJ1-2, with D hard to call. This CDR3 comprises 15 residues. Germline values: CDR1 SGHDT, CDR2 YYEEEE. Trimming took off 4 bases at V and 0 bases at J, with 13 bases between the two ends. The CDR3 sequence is CASSTRSISNYGYTF. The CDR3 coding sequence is TGTGCCAGCAGCACTCGAAGTATCTCTAACTATGGCTACACCTTC.

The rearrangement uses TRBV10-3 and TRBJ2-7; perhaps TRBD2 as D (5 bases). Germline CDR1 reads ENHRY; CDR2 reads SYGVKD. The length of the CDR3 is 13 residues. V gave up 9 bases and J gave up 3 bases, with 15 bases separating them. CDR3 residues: CAISSEGLYEQYF. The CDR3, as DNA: TGTGCCATTTCCTCTGAGGGCCTCTACGAGCAGTACTTC.

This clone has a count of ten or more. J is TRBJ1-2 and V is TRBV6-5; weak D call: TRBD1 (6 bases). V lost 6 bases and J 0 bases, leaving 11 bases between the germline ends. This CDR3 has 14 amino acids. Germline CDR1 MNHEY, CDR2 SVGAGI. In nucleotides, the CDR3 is TGTGCCAGCAGGAGGACAGTTACTAACTATGGCTACACCTTC. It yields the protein CASRRTVTNYGYTF.

The CDR3 loop is CASSSFTGDRVYF. CDR3 sequence (DNA): TGTGCCAGCAGTTCCTTTACAGGGGACCGAGTATATTTT. This chain connects TRBV27 to TRBJ1-3, with 7 positions matching TRBD1. The CDR3 is made up of 13 amino acids. Germline assignment: CDR1 MNHEY and CDR2 SMNVEV (reference sequence). With V trimmed by 4 bases and J by 14 bases, 11 bases remained unmatched.

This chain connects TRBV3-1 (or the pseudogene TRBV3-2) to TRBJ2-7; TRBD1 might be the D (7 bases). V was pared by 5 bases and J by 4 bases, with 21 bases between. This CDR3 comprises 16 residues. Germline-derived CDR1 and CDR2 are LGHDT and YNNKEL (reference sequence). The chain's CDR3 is CASSEAGGTPKYEQYF. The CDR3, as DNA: TGTGCCAGCAGCGAGGCAGGGGGGACTCCTAAGTACGAGCAGTACTTC.

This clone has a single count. For the CDR3, the DNA is TGTGCCAGCAGCATATCAGGGAAACACTCCTACAATGAGCAGTTCTTC. It yields the protein CASSISGKHSYNEQFF. V and J are TRBV21-1 and TRBJ2-1; the table's TRBD1 call for D was not verified on the DNA. TRBV21-1 is recorded as a pseudogene. This CDR3 region has 16 residues.

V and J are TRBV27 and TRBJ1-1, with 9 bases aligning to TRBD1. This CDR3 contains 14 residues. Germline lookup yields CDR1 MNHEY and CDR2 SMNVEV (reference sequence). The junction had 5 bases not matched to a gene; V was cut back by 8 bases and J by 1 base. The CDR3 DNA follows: TGTGCCAGCGGCCGGGACAGGGCGAACACTGAAGCTTTCTTT. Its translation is CASGRDRANTEAFF.

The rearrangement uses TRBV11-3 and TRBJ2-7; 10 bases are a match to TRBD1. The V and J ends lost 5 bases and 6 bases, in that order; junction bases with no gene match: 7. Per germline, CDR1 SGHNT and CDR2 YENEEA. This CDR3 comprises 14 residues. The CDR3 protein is CASSAHRDRGEQYF. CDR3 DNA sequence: TGTGCCAGCAGCGCGCACCGGGACAGGGGCGAGCAGTACTTC.

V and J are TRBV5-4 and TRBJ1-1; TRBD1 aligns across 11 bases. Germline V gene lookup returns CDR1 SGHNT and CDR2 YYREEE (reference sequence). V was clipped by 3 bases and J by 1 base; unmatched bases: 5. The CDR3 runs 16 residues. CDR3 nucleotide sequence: TGTGCCAGCAGCTGGACAGGGGGCCACGGGAACACTGAAGCTTTCTTT. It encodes CASSWTGGHGNTEAFF.

CDR3 loop: CASSLEGRGGVNIQYF. The CDR3 DNA follows: TGTGCCAGCAGCTTAGAGGGCAGGGGAGGGGTAAACATTCAGTACTTC. This chain joins TRBV7-3 and TRBJ2-4, with D perhaps TRBD2 (7 bases). V dropped 2 bases and J dropped 6 bases, with 17 bases sitting between them. Germline V lookup: CDR1 SGHTA, CDR2 FQGTGA. The CDR3 is made up of 16 amino acids.

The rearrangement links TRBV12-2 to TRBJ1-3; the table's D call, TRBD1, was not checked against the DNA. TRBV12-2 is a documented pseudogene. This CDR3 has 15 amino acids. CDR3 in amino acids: CASRLGGHSGNTIYF. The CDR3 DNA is TGTGCAAGTCGCTTAGGGGGCCACTCTGGAAACACCATATATTTT.